A selection of T cell receptor beta chains follows, all from one sample in a study of blood T cell repertoires in COVID-19. Sequencing was performed with immunoSEQ multiplex PCR; in TCRdb, only in-frame clones are kept and a portion is missing. The table shows 150,000 to 200,000 clones, with about 91% occurring only once. The sequenced sample consisted of peripheral blood. The receptors shown here come from a woman aged 30 to 39 with acute or convalescent COVID-19. CDR3s include the opening cysteine and the closing phenylalanine or tryptophan. Fields, in order: D gene, clone size, J gene, V gene, CDR3 DNA, CDR3 protein. A D gene is named only where the DNA matches it firmly. Size tells how often a clone was seen (once, few, many) or the class of an expanded clone, and some rows leave it out.

- | - | TRBJ2-5 | TRBV27 | TGTGCCACGCGCCATACGTGGGGGGACCAAGAGACCCAGTACTTC | CATRHTWGDQETQYF
- | - | TRBJ1-1 | TRBV11-3 | TGTGCCAGCAGCCTCGAGGGCGTGGGAGCTTTCTTT | CASSLEGVGAFF
TRBD1 | - | TRBJ2-2 | TRBV24-1 | TGTGCCACCAGTTCGGACAGGAATATTAACACCGGGGAGCTGTTTTTT | CATSSDRNINTGELFF
- | once | TRBJ2-3 | TRBV6-5 | TGTGCCAGCGCCCGTACGGAGTTTAGCACAGATACGCAGTATTTT | CASARTEFSTDTQYF
- | once | TRBJ2-1 | TRBV23-1 | TGCGCCAGCCCCATCTCGAGCTCCTACAATGAGCAGTTCTTC | CASPISSSYNEQFF
- | - | TRBJ1-4 | TRBV11-3 | TGTGCCAGCAGCCAAACGACAGGCTATAATGAAAAACTGTTTTTT | CASSQTTGYNEKLFF
TRBD1 | - | TRBJ2-3 | TRBV5-1 | TGCGCCAGCAGCAACAGGGGTAGCACAGATACGCAGTATTTT | CASSNRGSTDTQYF
TRBD1 | - | TRBJ1-5 | TRBV10-3 | TGTGCCATCGGAGGACAGGACTTCTATCAGCCCCAGCATTTT | CAIGGQDFYQPQHF
TRBD1 | - | TRBJ1-4 | TRBV3-1/TRBV3-2 | TGTGCCAGCAGCCAAGTGGGAGCAGGGGGCGGTCGTGAAAAACTGTTTTTT | CASSQVGAGGGREKLFF
TRBD1 | - | TRBJ2-5 | TRBV7-2 | TGTGCCAGCAGCTTAGGGGACAGGAAAGAGACCCAGTACTTC | CASSLGDRKETQYF
- | - | TRBJ1-2 | TRBV28 | TGTGCCAGCAGTCCGGGACGGACGGGGGACGACTTC | CASSPGRTGDDF
- | - | TRBJ2-7 | TRBV5-1 | TGCGCCAGCAGCTTGGTAGGCGGGAACTACGAGCAGTACTTC | CASSLVGGNYEQYF
- | - | TRBJ2-7 | TRBV7-9 | TGTGCCAGCAGCGCGGGACAGCTCTCCTACGAGCAGTACTTC | CASSAGQLSYEQYF
- | few | TRBJ1-6 | TRBV27 | TGTGCCAGCAGTTTATACGAACCGCGGCTAAATTCACCCCTCCACTTT | CASSLYEPRLNSPLHF
- | - | TRBJ1-2 | TRBV7-2 | TGTGCCAGCAGCTTAGGTCTTCCCGGGAACTATGGCTACACCTTC | CASSLGLPGNYGYTF
- | - | TRBJ1-5 | TRBV28 | TGTGCCAGCAGTCGCAGTCAGCCCCAGCATTTT | CASSRSQPQHF
TRBD2 | - | TRBJ2-3 | TRBV5-1 | TGCGCCAGCAGCCGTGGAGCGGGGGCCTACACAGATACGCAGTATTTT | CASSRGAGAYTDTQYF
- | - | TRBJ1-2 | TRBV6-5 | TGTGCCAGCGCAGGGAAAGGCTACACCTTC | CASAGKGYTF
- | - | TRBJ1-2 | TRBV20-1 | TGCAGTGCTAAGGACAGAGGAGGCTACACCTTC | CSAKDRGGYTF
- | - | TRBJ2-1 | TRBV16 | TGTGCCAGCAGCCAAGGGTCCTGGGCAAACAATGAGCAGTTCTTC | CASSQGSWANNEQFF
- | - | TRBJ1-3 | TRBV28 | TGTGCCAGCAGTACTGGGGGGGCTTCGTCTGGAAACACCATATATTTT | CASSTGGASSGNTIYF
- | once | TRBJ1-1 | TRBV27 | TGTGCCAGCAGTTTGGCCGGGGGGGTGGTGGCTTTCTTT | CASSLAGGVVAFF
- | - | TRBJ1-2 | TRBV10-3 | TGTGCCATCAGTGAGTCTGGGGGCAGCGGCGGCTACACCTTC | CAISESGGSGGYTF
TRBD2 | - | TRBJ2-1 | TRBV20-1 | TGCAGTGCTAGTAGAGCGGGACTTCTAGTGAATGAGCAGTTCTTC | CSASRAGLLVNEQFF
- | - | TRBJ2-2 | TRBV27 | TGTGCCAGCAACTGGGGCGGGAACACCGGGGAGCTGTTTTTT | CASNWGGNTGELFF
TRBD2 | - | TRBJ2-7 | TRBV5-1 | TGCGCCAGCAGCGGGGCTAGCGGGGCCTACGAGCAGTACTTC | CASSGASGAYEQYF
- | once | TRBJ1-3 | TRBV10-1 | TGCGCCAGCAGTGATCACATCTCTGGAAACACCATATATTTT | CASSDHISGNTIYF
TRBD2 | - | TRBJ2-7 | TRBV23-1 | TGCGCCAGCAGTCATTTTAGCGGGAGGAGGAACGAGCAGTACTTC | CASSHFSGRRNEQYF
- | - | TRBJ2-2 | TRBV4-1 | TGCGCCAGCTCCCAGGGCCCCGGGGAGCTGTTTTTT | CASSQGPGELFF
- | - | TRBJ1-3 | TRBV3-1/TRBV3-2 | TGTGCCAGCCGCCCGGGACATTCTGGAAACACCATATATTTT | CASRPGHSGNTIYF
- | - | TRBJ2-7 | TRBV4-2 | TGTGCCAGCAGCCAAGATTCGACGGGTTACTACGAGCAGTACTTC | CASSQDSTGYYEQYF
TRBD1 | - | TRBJ2-7 | TRBV6-5 | TGTGCCAGCAGTTCTCCGGGACAGACCACCTACGAGCAGTACTTC | CASSSPGQTTYEQYF
- | - | TRBJ1-3 | TRBV4-2 | TGTGCCAGCGGGAGGGGGGCGTCTGGAAACACCATATATTTT | CASGRGASGNTIYF
- | - | TRBJ1-1 | TRBV7-8 | TGTGCCAGCAGCTTAGACCTAATCTTGAACACTGAAGCTTTCTTT | CASSLDLILNTEAFF
- | once | TRBJ1-5 | TRBV28 | TGTGCCAGCAGGGGAGGGGGAAGCAATCAGCCCCAGCATTTT | CASRGGGSNQPQHF
- | few | TRBJ1-3 | TRBV3-1/TRBV3-2 | TGTGCCAGCAGTCCCGGTCTAATCTCTGGAAACACCATATATTTT | CASSPGLISGNTIYF
- | - | TRBJ1-2 | TRBV19 | TGTGCCAGTAGCCCCGGGACTCTCTATGGCTACACCTTC | CASSPGTLYGYTF
TRBD2 | - | TRBJ2-4 | TRBV6-6 | TGTGCCAGCAGTTCCTGGACTAGCGGGAGGTTTCAGTACTTC | CASSSWTSGRFQYF
- | - | TRBJ1-4 | TRBV6-5 | TGTGCCAGCAGTACCAACCCCCAGTCCCATTTGTTTTTT | CASSTNPQSHLFF
- | - | TRBJ1-6 | TRBV6-5 | TGTGCCAGCAGCGCGGGGCCCTATAATTCACCCCTCCACTTT | CASSAGPYNSPLHF
- | once | TRBJ2-5 | TRBV5-1 | TGCGCCAGCAGCTTGCACCGAACAGGGCCCGGGGAGACCCAGTACTTC | CASSLHRTGPGETQYF
- | - | TRBJ1-6 | TRBV21-1 | TGTGCCAGCAGCACCCGGGCCTCAGGGCCCCTCCACTTT | CASSTRASGPLHF
- | - | TRBJ1-3 | TRBV11-3 | TGTGCCAGCAGCCCAAGGAGATTTGGAAACACCATATATTTT | CASSPRRFGNTIYF
- | - | TRBJ1-1 | TRBV20-1 | TGCAGTGCCCTTAGGGGGGAAGCTTTCTTT | CSALRGEAFF
- | - | TRBJ2-1 | TRBV27 | TGTGCCAGCAGTTCTCAGGTCCTAACTGCAGATGAGCAGTTCTTC | CASSSQVLTADEQFF
- | few | TRBJ2-5 | TRBV7-2 | TGTGCCAGCAGCTTATATGAGACCCAGTACTTC | CASSLYETQYF
- | - | TRBJ1-5 | TRBV28 | TGTGCCACAGAAGACAGAAATAGCAATCAGCCCCAGCATTTT | CATEDRNSNQPQHF
- | - | TRBJ2-5 | TRBV6-1 | TGTGCCAGCAGTGAAGGCAGGGGTGGGACCCAGTACTTC | CASSEGRGGTQYF
- | - | TRBJ2-1 | TRBV12-3/TRBV12-4 | TGTGCCAGCACTTCAGACAATGAGCAGTTCTTC | CASTSDNEQFF